Reported below is one TCR beta chain. Its specificity is not known. At one end, the junction sequence differs from germline, possibly due to a read error. Other DNA sequences in the same sample also yield this CDR3. Germline CDR1 reads LNHDA; CDR2 reads SQIVND (reference sequence). The CDR3 totals 17 residues. These data originate in a study of CD4 T cell repertoires in COVID-19. The study, taken as a whole, reports: Suggested intraclonal diversification: top SARS-CoV-2-reactive clonotypes appeared in two or three memory subsets.

Sequencing was done directly on freshly isolated, uncultured memory T cells. Profiled with immunoSEQ multiplex PCR; TCRdb holds only in-frame clones, not every one. The sample yields several thousand clones, around 84% seen once. This specimen was effector memory CD4+ T cells from blood, taken before the COVID-19 pandemic. J is TRBJ1-6 and V is TRBV19; 10 bases match TRBD1. The sequence came from a human donor who had COVID-19. The CDR3 loop reads CASNTGGQGIRNSPLHF. The CDR3 region has the DNA TGTGCCAGTAACACGGGGGGACAGGGGATAAGGAATTCCCCCCTCCACTTT. The entire variable domain, with the rest obtained from reference TRBV19 and TRBJ1-6, is as follows: DGGITQSPKYLFRKEGQNVTLSCEQNLNHDAMYWYRQDPGQGLRLIYYSQIVNDFQKGDIAEGYSVSREKKESFPLTVTSAQKNPTAFYLCASNTGGQGIRNSPLHFGNGTRLTVT.